This entry features one TCR beta chain sequence. This specimen belongs to a study of identifying expanded T cells in peripheral blood. Libraries were prepared by immunoSEQ multiplex PCR; TCRdb keeps only in-frame clonotypes and omits some of them. The sample lists roughly 100,000 clones; around 88% were seen once. The CDR3 extends over 14 amino acids. From germline, CDR1 is MNHEY and CDR2 SVGAGI. Trimming left V 2 bases short and J 6 bases short, with 11 bases between. The origin of this receptor is a person aged 18-70 years in good health. Sample: blood. V usage is TRBV6-5 and J usage is TRBJ1-5, with a possible D match to TRBD1 (6 bases). CDR3 loop: CASSYQGSGQPQHF. CDR3 sequence (DNA): TGTGCCAGCAGTTACCAGGGGTCGGGTCAGCCCCAGCATTTT.